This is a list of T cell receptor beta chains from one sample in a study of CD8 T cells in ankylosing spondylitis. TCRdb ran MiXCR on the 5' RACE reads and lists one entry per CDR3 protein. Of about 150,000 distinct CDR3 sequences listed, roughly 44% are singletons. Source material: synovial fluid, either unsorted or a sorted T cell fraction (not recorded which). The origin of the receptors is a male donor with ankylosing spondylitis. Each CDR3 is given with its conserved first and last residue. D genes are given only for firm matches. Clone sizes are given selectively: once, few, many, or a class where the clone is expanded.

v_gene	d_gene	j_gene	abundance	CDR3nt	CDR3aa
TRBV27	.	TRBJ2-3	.	TGTGCCAGCAGTTTATGGATCCAGCCAGATACGCAGTATTTT	CASSLWIQPDTQYF
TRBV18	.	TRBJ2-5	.	TGTGCCAGCTCCACAACGGAGACGGTAGTGGGGGAGACCCAGTACTTC	CASSTTETVVGETQYF
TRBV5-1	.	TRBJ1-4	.	TGCGCCAGCAGCTTGGGGACGCCGGACGGACTGTTTTTT	CASSLGTPDGLFF
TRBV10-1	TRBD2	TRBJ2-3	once	TGCGCCAGCAGTCTCCCCTGTCGACTAGCGGGGTACACAGATACGCAGTATTTT	CASSLPCRLAGYTDTQYF
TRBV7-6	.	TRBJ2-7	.	TGTGCCAGCAGCTCCGTTCTAAGCTCCTACGAGCAGTACTTC	CASSSVLSSYEQYF
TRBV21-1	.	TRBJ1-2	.	TGTGCCAGCAGCGATAAAGTTCAACAGGGCCCACGCTACTATGGCTACACCTTC	CASSDKVQQGPRYYGYTF
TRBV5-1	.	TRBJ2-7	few	TGCGCCAGCAGGGATTCGGACAGTAACGGTCACTCCTACGAGCAGTACTTC	CASRDSDSNGHSYEQYF
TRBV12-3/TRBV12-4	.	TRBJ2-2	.	TGTGCCAGCAGTTTAGTGGTTTCGGCTTACAACACCGGGGAGCTGTTTTTT	CASSLVVSAYNTGELFF
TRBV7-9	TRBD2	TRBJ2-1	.	TGTGCCAGCAGCTTGGGACTAGTTTATGAGCAGTTCTTC	CASSLGLVYEQFF
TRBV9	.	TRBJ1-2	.	TGTGCCAGCAGCGACCGACCGCTCTGGTATGGCTACACCTTC	CASSDRPLWYGYTF
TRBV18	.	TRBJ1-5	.	TGTGCCAGCTCCCCGAGGGGATTTCCCTATCAGCCCCAGCATTTT	CASSPRGFPYQPQHF
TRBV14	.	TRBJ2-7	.	TGTGCCAGCAGCCAGACGAGCGAGTACTACTACGAGCAGTACTTC	CASSQTSEYYYEQYF
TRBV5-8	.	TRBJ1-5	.	TGTGCCAGCAGCTTGGTCGGCGGGACCAATCAGCCCCAGCATTTT	CASSLVGGTNQPQHF
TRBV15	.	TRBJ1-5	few	TGTGCCACCAGCAGAGCGGAGGGCAATCAGCCCCAGCATTTT	CATSRAEGNQPQHF
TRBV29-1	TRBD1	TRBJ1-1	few	TGCAGCGTTGAAGTCAGGGGGCTGAACACTGAAGCTTTCTTT	CSVEVRGLNTEAFF
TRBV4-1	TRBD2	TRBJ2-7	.	TGCGCCAGCAGCCAAGTCAGGACCCGCCTAGCGGATTCCTACGAGCAGTACTTC	CASSQVRTRLADSYEQYF
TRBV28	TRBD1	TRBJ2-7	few	TGTGCCAGCAGTCTCGCGGGACAGGGGCACGAGCAGTACTTC	CASSLAGQGHEQYF
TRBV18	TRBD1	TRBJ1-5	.	TGTGCCAGCTCGAGACAGGGGGCACTCCAGCCCCAGCATTTT	CASSRQGALQPQHF
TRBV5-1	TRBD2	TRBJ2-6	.	TGCGCCAGCAGCTTTAATTCTGGGCGGGAGAGCGCCAACGTCCTGACTTTC	CASSFNSGRESANVLTF
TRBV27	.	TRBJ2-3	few	TGTGCCAGCAGTACGGGAGATACGCAGTATTTT	CASSTGDTQYF
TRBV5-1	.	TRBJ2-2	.	TGCGCCAGCAGCTTAGCCCACTGGCGCACCGGGGAGCTGTTTTTT	CASSLAHWRTGELFF
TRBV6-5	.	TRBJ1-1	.	TGTGCCAGCAGTTACTCGGTAAGGCTGAACACTGAAGCTTTCTTT	CASSYSVRLNTEAFF
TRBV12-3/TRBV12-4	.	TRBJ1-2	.	TGTGCCAGCGCCCCCCGGAGGACGGGAGGTAGCGGCTACACCTTC	CASAPRRTGGSGYTF
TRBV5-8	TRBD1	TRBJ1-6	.	TGTGCCAGCAGCTCGCCCCCAGGGGGCGAGGATTCACCCCTCCACTTT	CASSSPPGGEDSPLHF
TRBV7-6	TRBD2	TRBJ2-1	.	TGTGCCAGCAGCTTAGCCTGGACTAGCGGAGGTTATGAGCAGTTCTTC	CASSLAWTSGGYEQFF
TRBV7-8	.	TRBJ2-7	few	TGTGCCAGCAGCTTAGGGGGGGCGGAAGAGCAGTACTTC	CASSLGGAEEQYF
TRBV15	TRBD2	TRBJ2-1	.	TGTGCCACCAGCAGAAATAGCGGGGGGTCCTACAATGAGCAGTTCTTC	CATSRNSGGSYNEQFF
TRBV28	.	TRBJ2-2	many	TGTGCCAGCAGTTTATTGGTCCCCGGCAGAACCGGGGAGCTGTTTTTT	CASSLLVPGRTGELFF
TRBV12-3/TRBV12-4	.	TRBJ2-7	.	TGTGCCAGCAGTTTAGGCGGACTCCATTACGAGCAGTACTTC	CASSLGGLHYEQYF
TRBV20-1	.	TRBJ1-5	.	TGCAGTGCTAGTAGTAGCTATCAGCCCCAGCATTTT	CSASSSYQPQHF
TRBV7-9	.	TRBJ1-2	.	TGTGCCAGCAGCTTATTACCCTCGGGGGGGTACTATGGCTACACCTTC	CASSLLPSGGYYGYTF
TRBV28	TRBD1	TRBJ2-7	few	TGTGCCAGCAGTTTACCGACGGGACAGGGGGCTTACGAGCAGTACTTC	CASSLPTGQGAYEQYF
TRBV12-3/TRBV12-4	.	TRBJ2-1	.	TGTGCCAGCAGTTTAACGGGACTTCAGTTCTTC	CASSLTGLQFF
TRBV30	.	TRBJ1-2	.	TGTGCCTGGAGTGACCACGGCTATGGCTACACCTTC	CAWSDHGYGYTF
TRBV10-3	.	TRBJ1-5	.	TGTGCCACCGGGGGACGTTCTTATAGCAATCAGCCCCAGCATTTT	CATGGRSYSNQPQHF
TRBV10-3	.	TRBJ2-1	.	TGTGCCACAGCCTGGAGGGCAGCTCTGAGGAATGAGCAGTTCTTC	CATAWRAALRNEQFF
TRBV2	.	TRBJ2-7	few	TGTGCCAGCAGTGAAGGGGCAGGTAAAGTCTACGAGCAGTACTTC	CASSEGAGKVYEQYF
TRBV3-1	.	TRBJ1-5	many	TGTGCCAGCAGCCTTACAGGCAATCAGCCCCAGCATTTT	CASSLTGNQPQHF
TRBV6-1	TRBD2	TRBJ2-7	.	TGTGCCAGCGGACATCTAGCGGACTCCTACGAGCAGTACTTC	CASGHLADSYEQYF
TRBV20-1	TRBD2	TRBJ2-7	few	TGCAGTGCTAAGTCGGCGGGAGCCGGGGAGGAGCAGTACTTC	CSAKSAGAGEEQYF
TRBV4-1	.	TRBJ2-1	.	TGCGCCAGCAGCCAGTTTCAACCGCTGTGGAGCTCCTACAATGAGCAGTTCTTC	CASSQFQPLWSSYNEQFF
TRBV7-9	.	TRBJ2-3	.	TGTGCCAGCAGCTTACAGGTTTTTGGGGTTGGCACGCAGTATTTT	CASSLQVFGVGTQYF
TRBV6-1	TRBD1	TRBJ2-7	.	TGTGCCAGCACTCGGGACAGTTCCGACGAGCAGTACTTC	CASTRDSSDEQYF
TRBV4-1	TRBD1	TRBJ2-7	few	TGCGCCAGCAGCCAGGGACAGGCCCGATTTTACGAGCAGTACTTC	CASSQGQARFYEQYF
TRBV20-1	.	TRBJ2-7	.	TGCAGTGCCCCCCGAATTCTGGGCTACGAGCAGTACTTC	CSAPRILGYEQYF
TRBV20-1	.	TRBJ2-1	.	TGCAGTGCTAGATCTAACTTAGCGGAACCATACAATGAGCAGTTCTTC	CSARSNLAEPYNEQFF
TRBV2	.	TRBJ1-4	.	TGTGCCAGCAGTGTGGCCCGGGACATGGGTGAAAAACTGTTTTTT	CASSVARDMGEKLFF
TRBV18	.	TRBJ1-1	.	TGTGCCAGCTCACGTCTGGCGGGCAGTTTCACTGAAGCTTTCTTT	CASSRLAGSFTEAFF
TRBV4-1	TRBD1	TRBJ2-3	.	TGCGCCAGCAGCCAGGAGGACAGGGGCACAGATACGCAGTATTTT	CASSQEDRGTDTQYF
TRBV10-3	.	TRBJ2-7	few	TGTGCCATCAGTGAAATCCTACCCGGTCCCCCCTACGAGCAGTACTTC	CAISEILPGPPYEQYF
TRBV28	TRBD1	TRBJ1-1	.	TGTGCCAGCAGTGGACAGGGTCCCCCCGAAGCTTTCTTT	CASSGQGPPEAFF
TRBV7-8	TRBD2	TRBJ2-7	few	TGTGCCAGCAGCCATGGACTAGCGGGAGCCGACGAGCAGTACTTC	CASSHGLAGADEQYF
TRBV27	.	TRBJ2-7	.	TGTGCCAGCAGTCCCCTGGGAAGGGAGCACGAGCAGTACTTC	CASSPLGREHEQYF
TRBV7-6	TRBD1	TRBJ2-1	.	TGTGCCAGCAGCTGGGACAGGGTGGGAAACAATGAGCAGTTCTTC	CASSWDRVGNNEQFF
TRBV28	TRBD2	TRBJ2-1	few	TGTGCCAGCAGTTTGGCGGGGGGACTAGCGGGAGATGAGCAGTTCTTC	CASSLAGGLAGDEQFF
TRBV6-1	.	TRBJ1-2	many	TGTGCCAGCAGTGAATTTTCGGGGAGCTATGGCTACACCTTC	CASSEFSGSYGYTF